This entry concerns a single TCR beta chain. The source of the sample is a study of blood T cell repertoires in COVID-19. Turning to the study itself: Collection of acute and convalescent COVID-19 samples took place in the United States, Italy and Spain. T cells, B-cell-depleted T cells, or PBMCs provided the cDNA or gDNA that served as material.

The germline V gene has CDR1 SGHKS and CDR2 YYEKEE (reference sequence). The length of the CDR3 is 13 residues. Trimming took 4 bases from V and 5 from J, leaving 12 bases between them. Per the authors' pipeline: Amplification of reference gene primers was used by the study to estimate nucleated cell counts. The repertoire was sequenced with immunoSEQ multiplex PCR; TCRdb's copy has only in-frame clones and lacks some. The V and J calls and clone size are taken from that table; D and trimming were inferred from the DNA. The sample has approximately 280,000 clones, over 75% seen once. The source material was peripheral blood. This chain connects TRBV5-5 to TRBJ1-1; D remains unclear. The receptor was isolated from a woman aged 70-85 years with acute or convalescent COVID-19. As DNA, the CDR3 is TGTGCCAGCAGCGGCCGGAGAAGGACTGAAGCTTTCTTT. Its protein is CASSGRRRTEAFF.